Presented here are 21 T cell receptor beta chains from one specimen sequenced in a study of shared clonotypes between healthy human individuals. TCRdb's table, derived via immunoSEQ multiplex PCR, lists solely in-frame clones and lacks some. The sample holds about 1 million clones; 70% to 80% are singletons and the top ten take approximately 1.5%. Sequencing used memory CD4+ T cells sorted from blood. Subset given: CD45RA-negative fraction. Receptor source: a man younger than 30 in good health.

In this sample, this clone turned up once. V is TRBV4-1 and J is TRBJ2-3; D may be TRBD2 (6 bases). Germline V gene data show CDR1 as MGHRA and CDR2 as YSYEKL. Trimming removed 1 base at V and 3 bases at J, with 14 bases between. The CDR3 covers 16 residues. CDR3: CASSQVRDLTTDTQYF. As DNA, the CDR3 is TGCGCCAGCAGCCAAGTGCGGGACCTGACGACAGATACGCAGTATTTT.

The chain has TRBV27 and TRBJ1-5, with D possibly being TRBD1 (5 bases). The CDR3 runs 15 residues. Germline V CDR1 and CDR2: MNHEY, SMNVEV (reference sequence). Trimming shortened V by 8 bases and J by 1 base, and 15 bases separated the two germline ends. CDR3 bases: TGTGCCAGCGCGGGCGGGGCAACCAGCAATCAGCCCCAGCATTTT. Residues: CASAGGATSNQPQHF.

The table lists this clone with a few counts. The J gene is TRBJ2-5, the V gene TRBV11-3; D unresolved. CDR1 is SGHNT, CDR2 YENEEA, per germline. The CDR3 extends over 13 amino acids. V was pared by 4 bases and J by 3 bases, with 9 bases between. DNA for the CDR3: TGTGCCAGCAGCTCAGACCGGAAAGAGACCCAGTACTTC. Translation: CASSSDRKETQYF.

As to this clone: The junction departs from germline at one end; a sequencing error may be responsible. V gene TRBV7-7 combines with J gene TRBJ2-5; TRBD1 agrees at 10 bases. Germline V gene sequence: CDR1 SSHAT, CDR2 FNYEAQ (reference sequence). The CDR3 has 15 residues. CDR3 region: CASSQTTGGVETQYF. The CDR3 DNA reads TGTGCTAGCAGCCAAACGACAGGGGGCGTGGAGACCCAGTACTTC.

The genes are TRBV7-9 and TRBJ2-3; 15 nucleotides align to TRBD2. CDR3 length: 17 residues. The ends lost 5 bases at V and 3 bases at J; junction bases unmatched: 6. Germline V gene data show CDR1 as SEHNR and CDR2 as FQNEAQ (reference sequence). DNA of the CDR3: TGTGCCAGCAGCCTGGGGACTAGCGGGGGGCGAACAGATACGCAGTATTTT. This translates into CASSLGTSGGRTDTQYF.

This clone was observed a handful of times. The chain combines TRBV19 with TRBJ1-1; no clear D. This CDR3 is built from 16 residues. The V and J ends lost 7 bases and 0 bases respectively, with 18 bases between them. Per germline, CDR1 LNHDA and CDR2 SQIVND (reference sequence). As DNA, the CDR3 is TGTGCCAGTACCAGATCAGCCGGAGCCATGAACACTGAAGCTTTCTTT. This codes for CASTRSAGAMNTEAFF.

This chain links TRBV2 with TRBJ2-6; a weak D match, TRBD1 (6 bases). Trimming shortened V by 3 bases and J by 1 base, and 7 bases separated the two germline ends. Germline CDR1 is SNHLY and CDR2 is FYNNEI. This CDR3 spans 15 amino acids. CDR3 nucleotides: TGTGCCAGCAGTGACGGACAGTCTGGGGCCAACGTCCTGACTTTC. As protein: CASSDGQSGANVLTF.

The V and J genes are TRBV28 and TRBJ1-4, with D unresolved. Trimming shortened V by 3 bases and J by 3 bases, and 11 bases separated the two germline ends. The CDR3 loop spans 15 amino acids. Germline V gene sequence: CDR1 MDHEN, CDR2 SYDVKM. CDR3 in DNA: TGTGCCAGCAGTTTCTGGACTGACTCTAATGAAAAACTGTTTTTT. It yields the protein CASSFWTDSNEKLFF.

The CDR3, as DNA: TGTGCCAGCAGTTTCCGGGCCTCGAATTCACCCCTCCACTTT. Translating gives CASSFRASNSPLHF. This sequence joins TRBV27 and TRBJ1-6; no firm D call. From germline, CDR1 is MNHEY and CDR2 SMNVEV (reference sequence). V gave up 3 bases and J gave up 7 bases, with 10 bases separating them. CDR3 length: 14 residues.

The chain has TRBV5-4 and TRBJ2-3, with TRBD2 matching over 7 bases. The germline V gene encodes CDR1 SGHNT and CDR2 YYREEE (reference sequence). Trimming at V came to 0 bases and at J to 6 bases, leaving 1 base not matched to a gene. The CDR3 has 13 residues. The CDR3 DNA is TGTGCCAGCAGCTTGGTGGGGGGGGATACGCAGTATTTT. Translated: CASSLVGGDTQYF.

This chain joins TRBV2 and TRBJ2-1; 7 nucleotides line up with TRBD2. The V gene end was trimmed by 6 bases and the J gene end by 3 bases; junction bases not matched to a gene: 2. The CDR3 loop spans 13 amino acids. The V gene's germline CDR1 is SNHLY and CDR2 FYNNEI. CDR3 in amino acids: CASRASGYNEQFF. The CDR3 DNA sequence: TGTGCCAGCAGGGCTAGCGGCTACAATGAGCAGTTCTTC.

The gene calls are TRBV2 and TRBJ2-5; 13 nucleotides line up with TRBD2. This CDR3 spans 16 amino acids. J gave up 4 bases and V 5 bases, and 7 bases lay outside the gene matches. Germline CDR1 reads SNHLY; CDR2 reads FYNNEI. CDR3 sequence (DNA): TGTGCCAGCAGTAAGGGGACTAGCGGGATAAGAGAGACCCAGTACTTC. Its protein is CASSKGTSGIRETQYF.

J is TRBJ2-3 and V is TRBV7-9; TRBD2 matches at 16 bases. Germline CDR1 reads SEHNR; CDR2 reads FQNEAQ (reference sequence). The CDR3 loop spans 18 amino acids. V trimming: 5 bases; J trimming: 0 bases; junction bases outside the gene matches: 5. This chain's CDR3 is CASSRGTSGGESTDTQYF. DNA of the CDR3: TGTGCCAGCAGCCGCGGGACTAGCGGGGGGGAAAGCACAGATACGCAGTATTTT.

The chain uses TRBV10-3 and TRBJ1-5; weak D call: TRBD1 (6 bases). V dropped 8 bases and J dropped 5 bases, with 13 bases sitting between them. Germline V gene lookup returns CDR1 ENHRY and CDR2 SYGVKD. This CDR3 region has 13 residues. As DNA, the CDR3 is TGTGCCATCTCGACAGGCGACGATCAGCCCCAGCATTTT. This gives the protein CAISTGDDQPQHF.

The chain joins TRBV5-1 to TRBJ2-1; D is ambiguous. The V end was cut by 5 bases, the J end by 8 bases, with 11 bases between. Germline CDR1 SGHRS, CDR2 YFSETQ. This CDR3 has 12 residues. CDR3 DNA sequence: TGCGCCAGCAGGAATCTTAGGGATGAGCAGTTCTTC. The encoded protein is CASRNLRDEQFF.

The gene calls are TRBV7-2 and TRBJ1-2, with D possibly matching TRBD1 (5 bases). Germline CDR1 and CDR2: SGHTA and FQGNSA. V lost 2 bases and J 8 bases, leaving 18 bases between the germline ends. The CDR3 spans 15 residues. The CDR3 region has the DNA TGTGCCAGCAGCTTACGATCCGGGGCCCTCCAGGGCTACACCTTC. Translation gives CASSLRSGALQGYTF.

The V and J genes are TRBV10-2 and TRBJ1-5; possible D gene TRBD1, 6 bases. The germline V gene encodes CDR1 WSHSY and CDR2 SAAADI. Trimming removed 7 bases from V and 1 base from J, with 14 bases in between. The length of the CDR3 is 15 residues. This CDR3 reads CASTRDKQSNQPQHF. The CDR3 DNA reads TGCGCCAGCACGCGGGACAAACAAAGCAATCAGCCCCAGCATTTT.

About this clone itself: Other DNA sequences in this specimen translate into the identical CDR3. V is TRBV10-1 and J is TRBJ2-3; 12 bases match TRBD2. In germline, CDR1 is WNHNN, CDR2 SYGVQD (reference sequence). This CDR3 has 15 amino acids. The V and J ends lost 6 bases and 3 bases, in that order; junction bases with no gene match: 4. For the CDR3, the DNA is TGCGCCAGCAGCCCCACTAGCGGGGGGACAGATACGCAGTATTTT. This gives the protein CASSPTSGGTDTQYF.

The rearrangement joins TRBV5-1 to TRBJ1-2, with 7 positions matching TRBD1. Germline values: CDR1 SGHRS, CDR2 YFSETQ. CDR3 length equals 14 residues. Trimming took 6 bases from V and 7 from J; bases not matched to a gene: 12. The CDR3 sequence: CASTAADNRGGYTF. The CDR3 DNA sequence: TGCGCCAGCACGGCCGCAGACAACAGGGGTGGCTACACCTTC.

V gene TRBV27 combines with J gene TRBJ2-2, with D possibly TRBD1 on 6 matching bases. In germline, CDR1 is MNHEY, CDR2 SMNVEV (reference sequence). V was cut by 6 bases and J by 3 bases, with 14 bases left in between. The CDR3 spans 15 residues. The CDR3 loop reads CASRSKQGYTGELFF. The CDR3 DNA follows: TGTGCCAGCAGATCGAAACAGGGTTACACCGGGGAGCTGTTTTTT.

This chain uses TRBV11-2 with TRBJ2-2, with 12 bases identical to TRBD2. CDR3 length equals 18 residues. CDR1 is SGHAT and CDR2 is FQNNGV in the germline V gene. With V trimmed by 7 bases and J by 6 bases, 15 bases remained unmatched. This CDR3 is CASITARLAGDRAGELFF. DNA of the CDR3: TGTGCCAGCATCACCGCCAGACTAGCGGGAGATAGGGCCGGGGAGCTGTTTTTT.